Included here is one T cell receptor (beta chain) sequence, with context. This table comes from immunoSEQ multiplex PCR, and its TCRdb copy is limited to in-frame clones, with some not included. Of about 180,000 clones in the sample, around 88% are singletons; the top ten hold 4.5% to 7.5%. This entry comes from a study of Ad26.COV2.S vaccination and SARS-CoV-2 variants. This CDR3 region has 17 residues. Looked up from germline, CDR1 is SGHTA and CDR2 is FQGNSA. The V segment lost 6 bases and the J segment 5 bases; nucleotides outside the gene matches: 16. The chain has TRBV7-2 and TRBJ2-7, with 10 bases lining up with TRBD2. This sequence was found in a human donor who had recovered from COVID-19. The sequences come from peripheral blood, collected after recovery from COVID-19. The CDR3 protein is CASSPMSLSGRANEQYF. In DNA, the CDR3 is TGTGCCAGCAGTCCAATGTCACTCAGCGGGAGGGCCAACGAGCAGTACTTC.